The clone carrying this TCR beta chain was seen a handful of times. No antigen is known for it. This record comes from a study of T cell repertoires in cytomegalovirus infection. Study details: Public signatures in TCR beta pointed to CMV infection and matching HLA type.

The CDR3 length is 16 residues. V gave up 5 bases and J gave up 3 bases, with 19 bases separating them. CDR1 is MNHNS and CDR2 is SASEGT in the germline V gene. TCRdb recomputed calls from the reads with MiXCR, one row per CDR3 protein. Of about a million distinct CDR3 sequences in the sample, roughly 31% were seen once. General study results and limits: Across the ex vivo response, the dominant clonotypes were HLA-C-restricted CMV-specific TCR beta clonotypes.

Sequences were derived from cultured CD8+ T cells from PBMCs, sampled from culture after CMV antigen stimulation. The clonotype comes from a human donor in good health (CMV status not recorded). Some clones in this sample may be carry-over from other donors' samples. The chain is built from TRBV6-1 and TRBJ1-1, with D uncertain. CDR3 bases: TGTGCCAGCAGTCGCCTTTCGGGTTGGACGGACACTGAAGCTTTCTTT. Its protein is CASSRLSGWTDTEAFF.